The clone carrying this T cell receptor (beta chain) has at least ten counts. Its antigen remains unknown. This record belongs to a study of neurological immune-mediated disorders. Whole-study findings and limits: The level of TCR clonal expansion was highest in patients with HTLV-1-associated myelopathy and lowest in multiple sclerosis, where it fell below the level seen in healthy controls. CDR3 amino acid sequences found in expanded clones were never shared across subjects, suggesting private repertoires in all groups.

The cDNA was generated by 5'RACE with 10-nucleotide random UMIs. From the 5' RACE reads, TCRdb called clonotypes with MiXCR, one entry per CDR3 protein. This table has more than 100,000 distinct CDR3 sequences, under 14% appearing once. As for time point: longitudinal time-point 3. Germline CDR1 reads SGHDT; CDR2 reads YYEEEE. Trimming cost V 2 bases and J 9 bases; bases outside gene matches: 17. This CDR3 comprises 18 residues. The chain joins TRBV5-6 to TRBJ1-5, with 10 nucleotides matching TRBD1. Sequencing input: PBMCs. The clonotype comes from a female donor with HTLV-1-associated myelopathy (HAM/TSP). This CDR3 reads CASSFYPGQGTGVGPQHF. The CDR3 nucleotides are TGTGCCAGCAGCTTCTACCCGGGACAGGGGACGGGCGTAGGGCCCCAGCATTTT.